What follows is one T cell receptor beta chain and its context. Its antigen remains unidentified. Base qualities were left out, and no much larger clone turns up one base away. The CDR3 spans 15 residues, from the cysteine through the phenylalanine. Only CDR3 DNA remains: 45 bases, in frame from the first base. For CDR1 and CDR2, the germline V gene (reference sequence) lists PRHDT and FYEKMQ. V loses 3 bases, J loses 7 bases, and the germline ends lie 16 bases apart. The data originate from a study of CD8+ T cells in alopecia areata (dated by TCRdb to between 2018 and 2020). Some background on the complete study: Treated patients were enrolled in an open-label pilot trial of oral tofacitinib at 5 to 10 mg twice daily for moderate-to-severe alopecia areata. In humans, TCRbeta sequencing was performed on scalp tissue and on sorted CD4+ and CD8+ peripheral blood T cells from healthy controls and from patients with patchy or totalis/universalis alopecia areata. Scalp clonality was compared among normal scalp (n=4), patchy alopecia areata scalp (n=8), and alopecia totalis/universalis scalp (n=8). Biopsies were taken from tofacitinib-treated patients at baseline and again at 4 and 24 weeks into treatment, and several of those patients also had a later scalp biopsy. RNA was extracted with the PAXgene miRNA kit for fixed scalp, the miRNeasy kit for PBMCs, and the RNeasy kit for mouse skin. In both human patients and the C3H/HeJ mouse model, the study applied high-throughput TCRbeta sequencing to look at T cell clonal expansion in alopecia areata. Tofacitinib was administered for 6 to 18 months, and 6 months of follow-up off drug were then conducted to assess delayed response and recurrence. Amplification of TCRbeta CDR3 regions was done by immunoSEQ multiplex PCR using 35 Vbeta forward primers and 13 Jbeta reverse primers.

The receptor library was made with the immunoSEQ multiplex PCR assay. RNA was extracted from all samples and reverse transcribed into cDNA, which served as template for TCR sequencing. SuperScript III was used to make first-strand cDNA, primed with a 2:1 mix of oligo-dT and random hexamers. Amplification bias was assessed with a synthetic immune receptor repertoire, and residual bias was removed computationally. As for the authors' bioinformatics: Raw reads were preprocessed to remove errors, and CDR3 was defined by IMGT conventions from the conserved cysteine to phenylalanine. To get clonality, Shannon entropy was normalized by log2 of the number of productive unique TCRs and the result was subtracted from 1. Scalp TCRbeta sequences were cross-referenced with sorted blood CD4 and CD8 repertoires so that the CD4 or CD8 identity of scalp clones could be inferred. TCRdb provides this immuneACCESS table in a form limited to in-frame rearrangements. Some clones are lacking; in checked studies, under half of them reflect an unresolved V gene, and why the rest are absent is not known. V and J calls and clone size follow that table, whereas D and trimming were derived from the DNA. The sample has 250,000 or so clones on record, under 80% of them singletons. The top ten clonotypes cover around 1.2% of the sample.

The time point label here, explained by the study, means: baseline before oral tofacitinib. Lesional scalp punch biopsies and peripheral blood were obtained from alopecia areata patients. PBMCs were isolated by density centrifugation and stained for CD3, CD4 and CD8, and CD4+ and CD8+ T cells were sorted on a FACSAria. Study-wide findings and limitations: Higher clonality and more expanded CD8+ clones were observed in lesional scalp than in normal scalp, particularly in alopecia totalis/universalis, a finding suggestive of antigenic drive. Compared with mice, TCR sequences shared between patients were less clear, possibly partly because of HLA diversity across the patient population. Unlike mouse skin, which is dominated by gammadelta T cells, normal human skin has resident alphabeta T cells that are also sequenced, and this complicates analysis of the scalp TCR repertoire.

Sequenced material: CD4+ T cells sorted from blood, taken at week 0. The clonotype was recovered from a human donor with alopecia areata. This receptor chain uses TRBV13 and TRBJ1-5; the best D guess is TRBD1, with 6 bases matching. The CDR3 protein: CASSFGTLGGQPQHF. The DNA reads TGTGCCAGCAGCTTTGGGACACTCGGTGGGCAGCCCCAGCATTTT.